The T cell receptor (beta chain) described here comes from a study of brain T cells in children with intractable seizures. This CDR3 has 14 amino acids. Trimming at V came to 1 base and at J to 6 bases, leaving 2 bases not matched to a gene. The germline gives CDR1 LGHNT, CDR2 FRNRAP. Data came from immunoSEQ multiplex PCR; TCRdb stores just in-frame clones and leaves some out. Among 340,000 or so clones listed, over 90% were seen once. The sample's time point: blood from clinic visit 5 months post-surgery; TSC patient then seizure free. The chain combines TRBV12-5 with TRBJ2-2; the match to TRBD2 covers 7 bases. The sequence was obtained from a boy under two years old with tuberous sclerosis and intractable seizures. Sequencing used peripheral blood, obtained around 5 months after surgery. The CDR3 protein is CASGLDLAAGELFF. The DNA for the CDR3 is TGTGCTAGTGGTTTGGATCTAGCGGCCGGGGAGCTGTTTTTT.